This T cell receptor beta chain is from a study of beta chain features in type 1 diabetes. Study observations and caveats: The naive, central memory and Treg TCRB repertoires showed an apparent similarity that was greater among patients than among healthy donors.

This clone has just a few counts. As yet, its antigen is unknown. The length of the CDR3 is 14 residues. The germline CDR1 and CDR2 sequences are SQVTM and ANQGSEA. V was cut by 5 bases and J by 0 bases, with 13 bases left in between. Sequenced material consisted of expressed TCRB transcripts (all of the isolated RNA was reverse transcribed). Some 4 million reads on average were seen across naive, central memory and regulatory T cell samples. Repertoires were generated with immunoSEQ multiplex PCR, while TCRdb's copy carries only in-frame clones and drops some. The sample holds fewer than 350,000 clones, 7% to 9% seen once. About 100 mL of blood, on average, came from one heparinised draw per donor.

The clonotype originates from a woman under 30 in good health. The chain recombines TRBV29-1 with TRBJ1-2, with D uncertain. What was sequenced was central memory CD4+ T cells from blood. The CDR3 protein is CSVLTDASNYGYTF. The CDR3 DNA reads as TGCAGCGTTCTCACGGACGCATCTAACTATGGCTACACCTTC.